This TCR beta chain comes out of a study of cytomegalovirus exposure and HLA in healthy donors. Study conclusions and caveats: Most TCR beta V segments were productive about 87% or about 30% of the time in an earlier analysis. Reports indicated that the classifier achieved high specificity and sensitivity in diagnosing cytomegalovirus status. Later findings reportedly placed an Asian-associated ancestry cluster below the approximately 630-donor mean for N-insertions.

Vbeta (60) and Jbeta (13) primers were used in the PCR. This table comes from immunoSEQ multiplex PCR, and its TCRdb copy is limited to in-frame clones, with some not included. The table has more than 150,000 clones, roughly 87% seen once. V shed 2 bases and J 7 bases; nucleotides not matched to a gene: 8. Germline-derived CDR1 and CDR2 are KGHSH and LQKENI. The CDR3 is 16 amino acids. This clone was picked up one time. Antigen: not known. What was sequenced was PBMCs. The sequence was collected from a girl under three years old in good health and CMV-seronegative. The J gene is TRBJ1-6, the V gene TRBV18; 7 bases agree with TRBD1. The CDR3 region has the DNA TGTGCCAGCTCACCAGACAGGGTGGGATTAAATTCACCCCTCCACTTT. Amino acids: CASSPDRVGLNSPLHF. The whole variable domain, filled in from reference TRBV18 and TRBJ1-6, reads NAGVMQNPRHLVRRRGQEARLRCSPMKGHSHVYWYRQLPEEGLKFMVYLQKENIIDESGMPKERFSAEFPKEGPSILRIQQVVRGDSAAYFCASSPDRVGLNSPLHFGNGTRLTVT.